A single sample is the source of the 9 T cell receptor beta chains below, sequenced in a study of Graves' ophthalmopathy and Graves' hyperthyroidism. Amplifying from RNA transcripts, the study obtained TCR beta CDR3 regions. HTBI primers were used in a first-round RT-PCR, which preceded a second-round multiplex PCR. TCRdb re-analysed the multiplex PCR reads in MiXCR, keeping a single row per CDR3 protein. The sample shows roughly 400,000 distinct CDR3 sequences, roughly 18% of them seen only once. The sequencing input was peripheral blood. The receptors were sampled from a woman aged 18-29 years with Graves' ophthalmopathy.

This clonotype was seen many times. This chain joins TRBV10-3 and TRBJ2-3; the match to TRBD2 covers 7 bases. CDR1 is ENHRY, CDR2 SYGVKD, per germline. J gave up 0 bases and V 11 bases, and 17 bases lay outside the gene matches. The CDR3 length is 17 residues. The CDR3 DNA is TGTGCCTCAGCAGCGGGGTTCCTTTATGCTAGCACAGATACGCAGTATTTT. Residues: CASAAGFLYASTDTQYF.

The table lists this clonotype with many counts. An end of the junction differs from the germline gene, which may be a read error. CDR3 sequence: CASSPTAGGLWVF. The CDR3 nucleotides are TGTGCCAGCAGCCCCACAGCGGGGGGCCTATGGGTCTTC. This sequence joins TRBV12-3 or TRBV12-4 and TRBJ2-4; TRBD2 matches 9 bases. This CDR3 has 13 residues.

This clonotype was counted many times. The gene calls are TRBV7-2 and TRBJ1-6; no definite D call. The CDR3 length is 14 residues. V was shortened by 5 bases and J by 7 bases, with 12 bases between the two germline ends. The germline gives CDR1 SGHTA, CDR2 FQGNSA. The CDR3 DNA sequence: TGTGCCAGCAGCCCTTGGACCAAGAATTCACCCCTCCACTTT. Protein sequence: CASSPWTKNSPLHF.

This clonotype was seen many times. The CDR3 region is CASSLRGTRDYEQYF. In nucleotides, the CDR3 is TGTGCCAGCAGTTTACGAGGGACAAGGGACTACGAGCAGTACTTC. The chain joins TRBV28 to TRBJ2-7; tentative D call: TRBD1 (6 bases). The CDR3 is 15 residues long. From germline, CDR1 is MDHEN and CDR2 SYDVKM. V was clipped by 2 bases and J by 3 bases, with 14 bases between them. Full variable domain (remainder filled in from reference TRBV28 and TRBJ2-7): DVKVTQSSRYLVKRTGEKVFLECVQDMDHENMFWYRQDPGLGLRLIYFSYDVKMKEKGDIPEGYSVSREKKERFSLILESASTNQTSMYLCASSLRGTRDYEQYFGPGTRLTVT.

This clonotype was observed a handful of times. The CDR3 protein is CASSTTGEYEQYF. In DNA form, the CDR3 reads TGTGCCAGCAGTACTACAGGAGAATACGAGCAGTACTTC. This rearrangement joins TRBV6-5 to TRBJ2-7; TRBD1 might be the D (5 bases). Deletions cut 5 bases from V and 4 bases from J, with 12 bases between. Germline loops: CDR1 MNHEY, CDR2 SVGAGI. The CDR3 is 13 amino acids.

This clonotype was detected many times. V and J are TRBV6-5 and TRBJ1-3, with D hard to call. Per the germline V gene, CDR1 is MNHEY and CDR2 is SVGAGI. This CDR3 contains 14 residues. V gave up 2 bases and J gave up 0 bases, with 5 bases separating them. The CDR3 DNA follows: TGTGCCAGCAGTTACACGACCTCTGGAAACACCATATATTTT. Its protein product is CASSYTTSGNTIYF.

In its sample, this clonotype was seen many times. The chain is built from TRBV6-5 and TRBJ1-6; D is perhaps TRBD1 (6 bases). The ends were cut back, 2 bases at V and 0 bases at J, with 17 bases in the middle. Germline CDR1 is MNHEY and CDR2 is SVGAGI. The CDR3 is 19 residues long. The CDR3 DNA sequence: TGTGCCAGCAGTTACGCAGTGGACAGACAGAGCTCCTATAATTCACCCCTCCACTTT. Its protein is CASSYAVDRQSSYNSPLHF.

This clonotype was detected ten times or more. The chain employs TRBV12-3 or TRBV12-4 and TRBJ1-6; unclear D gene. The CDR3 has 16 residues. V was clipped by 6 bases and J by 0 bases, with 12 bases between them. CDR3 bases: TGTGCCAGCAGCCCTCGGAGGCGCTCCTATAATTCACCCCTCCACTTT. Its protein is CASSPRRRSYNSPLHF.

This clonotype was detected many times. At one end the junction does not follow the germline gene, possibly because of a read error. J is TRBJ2-5 and V is TRBV5-1; possibly TRBD1 for D (5 bases). The CDR3 is made up of 14 amino acids. Looked up from germline, CDR1 is SGHRS and CDR2 is YFSETQ. The CDR3 nucleotides read TGCGCCAGCAGCTTGGATGACAGTCAAGAGTCCCAGTACTTC. This sequence encodes CASSLDDSQESQYF.